These 11 T cell receptor beta chains were sequenced from one sample in a study of T cell repertoires in cytomegalovirus infection. MiXCR was run by TCRdb on the reads, yielding one entry per CDR3 protein. The sample has hundreds of thousands of distinct CDR3 sequences; about 30% are singletons. Their specific antigens are unknown. Source: cultured PBMCs, taken from culture after CMV antigen stimulation. The source is a human donor in good health (CMV status not recorded). Some clones in this sample may be carry-over from other donors' samples.

The rearrangement links TRBV4-2 to TRBJ2-7; tentatively, D is TRBD1 (5 bases). The V and J ends lost 1 base and 2 bases respectively, with 12 bases between them. This CDR3 region has 15 residues. Germline V gene data show CDR1 as LGHNA and CDR2 as YNFKEQ. CDR3 in DNA: TGTGCCAGCAGCCAAGCGGCGCTAGGGGCCTACGAGCAGTACTTC. This codes for CASSQAALGAYEQYF.

The gene calls are TRBV6-6 and TRBJ2-5; D might be TRBD1 or TRBD2, each matching 6 bases. CDR3 length: 15 residues. The germline CDR1 and CDR2 sequences are MNHNY and SVGAGI (reference sequence). V lost 2 bases to trimming and J lost 2 bases, with 12 bases between them. The CDR3 loop is CASSYGRGGQETQYF. For the CDR3, the DNA is TGTGCCAGCAGTTACGGCAGGGGAGGACAAGAGACCCAGTACTTC.

The gene calls are TRBV2 and TRBJ2-7; TRBD2 matches at 10 bases. V lost 9 bases, J lost 2 bases, and 10 bases stayed unmatched. CDR3 length equals 15 residues. The V gene's germline CDR1 is SNHLY and CDR2 FYNNEI. The CDR3 DNA reads TGTGCCAGTCGGGAAGAACTAGCGGGACCCTACGAGCAGTACTTC. This sequence encodes CASREELAGPYEQYF.

Ten or more counts support this clonotype. The chain recombines TRBV7-9 with TRBJ1-1, with TRBD1 identical over 7 bases. The V gene's germline CDR1 is SEHNR and CDR2 FQNEAQ (reference sequence). V was clipped by 2 bases and J by 4 bases; unmatched bases: 4. CDR3 size: 14 residues. The CDR3 spells CASSLNSGGTEAFF. The CDR3 DNA reads as TGTGCCAGCAGCTTAAACTCAGGGGGCACTGAAGCTTTCTTT.

Many counts were recorded for this clonotype. The gene calls are TRBV7-2 and TRBJ2-6, with D possibly TRBD1 on 7 matching bases. This CDR3 is built from 21 residues. With 3 bases removed from V and 2 bases from J, the gap between germline ends came to 26 bases. CDR1 is SGHTA, CDR2 FQGNSA, per germline. DNA of the CDR3: TGTGCCAGCAGCTTCACCCCTCCCGGAGGGGGCCTGTCCGCTGGGGCCAACGTCCTGACTTTC. This codes for CASSFTPPGGGLSAGANVLTF.

J is TRBJ2-3 and V is TRBV7-2; D remains ambiguous. The V end lost 4 bases, the J end lost 4 bases, and 9 bases lay between the germline ends. This CDR3 is built from 13 residues. In germline, CDR1 is SGHTA, CDR2 FQGNSA. CDR3 DNA sequence: TGTGCCAGCAGCTCCCAAGGCCCAGATACGCAGTATTTT. Translating gives CASSSQGPDTQYF.

Comments on this clonotype: Being one base from a much bigger clone, this may be a read error. The chain joins TRBV7-2 to TRBJ2-1; 9 nucleotides align to TRBD2. The germline V gene encodes CDR1 SGHTA and CDR2 FQGNSA. The CDR3 spans 15 residues. The CDR3 coding sequence is TGTGCCAGCAGCGAAACCGGGACTAGCTCAATTGAGGAGTTCTTC. Protein product: CASSETGTSSIEEFF.

Ten or more counts support this clonotype. The chain recombines TRBV6-2 or TRBV6-3 with TRBJ2-3; D is ambiguous. Trimming pared 4 bases from V and 3 bases from J, leaving 11 bases between. This CDR3 region has 14 residues. CDR1 MNHEY and CDR2 SVGEGT come from the germline V gene. The CDR3 DNA reads TGTGCCAGCAGTTTCAGACGACCGACAGATACGCAGTATTTT. Its translation: CASSFRRPTDTQYF.

This clonotype showed up just a few times. CDR3 sequence reads: CASSVLSTDTQYF. CDR3 in DNA: TGTGCCAGCAGCGTCCTCAGCACAGATACGCAGTATTTT. This chain links TRBV7-8 with TRBJ2-3; D gene ambiguous. CDR1 and CDR2 from the germline V gene are SGHVS and FQNEAQ. The CDR3 totals 13 residues. V lost 5 bases, J lost 0 bases, and 6 bases lay in between.

This clonotype was found a few times. The genes are TRBV20-1 and TRBJ1-3; D is undetermined. Germline V gene data show CDR1 as DFQATT and CDR2 as SNEGSKA (reference sequence). This CDR3 has 15 residues. V was clipped by 2 bases and J by 3 bases, with 14 bases between them. CDR3 protein: CSARFLDEGGNTIYF. The CDR3 region has the DNA TGCAGTGCTAGATTTCTAGACGAGGGTGGAAACACCATATATTTT.

The chain employs TRBV18 and TRBJ1-6, with TRBD1 matching 7 bases. V lost 5 bases and J lost 0; bases outside the gene matches: 7. The CDR3 has 17 residues. Looked up from germline, CDR1 is KGHSH and CDR2 is LQKENI. The CDR3 here is CASSATGSGSYNSPLHF. For the CDR3, the DNA is TGTGCCAGCTCAGCGACAGGGAGCGGCTCCTATAATTCACCCCTCCACTTT.